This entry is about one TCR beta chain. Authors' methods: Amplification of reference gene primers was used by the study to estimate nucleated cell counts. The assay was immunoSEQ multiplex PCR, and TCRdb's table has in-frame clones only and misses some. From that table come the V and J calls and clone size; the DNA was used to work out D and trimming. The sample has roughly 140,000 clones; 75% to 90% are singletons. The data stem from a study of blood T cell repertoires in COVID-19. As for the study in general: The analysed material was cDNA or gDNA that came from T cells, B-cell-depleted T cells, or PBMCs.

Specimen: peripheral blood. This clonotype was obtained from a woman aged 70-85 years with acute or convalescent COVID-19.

The CDR3 region is CASSQDGHSANQPQHF. The CDR3 DNA reads as TGTGCCAGCAGCCAGGACGGCCATAGCGCAAATCAGCCCCAGCATTTT. The chain has TRBV4-2 and TRBJ1-5, with D hard to call. The V and J ends lost 3 bases and 4 bases respectively, with 16 bases between them. Germline lookup yields CDR1 LGHNA and CDR2 YNFKEQ. The CDR3 runs to 16 residues.